One sample yielded the 26 T cell receptor beta chains listed below, sequenced in a study of blood T cell repertoires in COVID-19. Generated by immunoSEQ multiplex PCR, the TCRdb table keeps only in-frame clones and is missing some. The table includes around 170,000 clones, more than 75% detected once. What was sequenced was PBMCs or T cells enriched from blood (not recorded which). These receptor sequences come from a woman in her twenties or thirties who had recovered from COVID-19.

The rearrangement uses TRBV9 and TRBJ2-1, with 9 nucleotides matching TRBD2. Germline CDR1 is SGDLS and CDR2 is YYNGEE. This CDR3 contains 18 residues. Trimming cost V 4 bases and J 0 bases; bases outside gene matches: 11. For the CDR3, the DNA is TGTGCCAGCAGCCGATCCCTTCTAGCGGGGAGCTCCTACAATGAGCAGTTCTTC. Translated, it gives CASSRSLLAGSSYNEQFF. The whole variable domain, filled in from reference TRBV9 and TRBJ2-1, reads DSGVTQTPKHLITATGQRVTLRCSPRSGDLSVYWYQQSLDQGLQFLIQYYNGEERAKGNILERFSAQQFPDLHSELNLSSLELGDSALYFCASSRSLLAGSSYNEQFFGPGTRLTVL.

The DNA for the CDR3 is TGTGCCAGTAGTATAGGACAGCCGGGCGAGCAGTACTTC. It encodes CASSIGQPGEQYF. The V gene is TRBV19, the J gene TRBJ2-7; D possibly corresponds to TRBD1 (5 bases). Trimming took off 1 base at V and 6 bases at J, with 10 bases between the two ends. Germline V gene data show CDR1 as LNHDA and CDR2 as SQIVND (reference sequence). The CDR3 consists of 13 residues.

The rearrangement joins TRBV28 to TRBJ2-7; unclear D gene. Trimming took 6 bases from V and 2 from J, leaving 14 bases between them. Germline V lookup: CDR1 MDHEN, CDR2 SYDVKM. The CDR3 covers 14 residues. In DNA form, the CDR3 reads TGTGCCAGCAGCCCCTGGTCTGAGGCCTACGAGCAGTACTTC. Protein product: CASSPWSEAYEQYF.

The chain recombines TRBV3-1 (or the pseudogene TRBV3-2) with TRBJ1-2; the D is unclear. Germline V gene data show CDR1 as LGHDT and CDR2 as YNNKEL (reference sequence). The V end was cut by 4 bases, the J end by 2 bases, with 17 bases between. This CDR3 region has 16 residues. The CDR3 spells CASSPKAPEENYGYTF. The CDR3 DNA reads TGTGCCAGCAGCCCCAAGGCCCCGGAGGAAAACTATGGCTACACCTTC.

The rearrangement joins TRBV7-8 to TRBJ2-7; TRBD1 matches at 8 bases. Germline V lookup: CDR1 SGHVS, CDR2 FQNEAQ. Unmatched junction bases numbered 6, after V lost 5 bases and J lost 3 bases. The CDR3 sequence is 14 residues long. The CDR3 bases are TGTGCCAGCAGCGCCGGGACAGGAGACTACGAGCAGTACTTC. Its protein product is CASSAGTGDYEQYF.

This clone was counted only a few times. The V call is TRBV5-1, the J call TRBJ2-2; 8 bases fit TRBD2. Trimming cost V 1 base and J 4 bases; bases outside gene matches: 9. This CDR3 has 17 residues. Germline V CDR1 and CDR2: SGHRS, YFSETQ. This CDR3 is CASSLRSSGTVTGELFF. DNA for the CDR3: TGCGCCAGCAGCTTGCGGAGTAGCGGGACGGTCACCGGGGAGCTGTTTTTT.

The chain couples TRBV6-5 to TRBJ1-3, with a tentative D call TRBD1 (6 bases). The CDR3 is 16 amino acids. Trimming pared 4 bases from V and 2 bases from J, leaving 15 bases between. From germline, CDR1 is MNHEY and CDR2 SVGAGI. The CDR3 spells CASSSTDRNPGNTIYF. DNA of the CDR3: TGTGCCAGCAGTTCCACGGACAGAAATCCTGGAAACACCATATATTTT.

The CDR3 reads CASSLGPGLDPTDTQYF. In DNA, the CDR3 is TGCGCCAGCAGCTTGGGACCGGGACTAGACCCCACAGATACGCAGTATTTT. The chain joins TRBV5-1 to TRBJ2-3, with TRBD2 matching over 8 bases. The V gene end was trimmed by 0 bases and the J gene end by 2 bases; junction bases not matched to a gene: 8. Looked up from germline, CDR1 is SGHRS and CDR2 is YFSETQ. The CDR3 sequence is 17 residues long.

The V gene is TRBV7-2, the J gene TRBJ1-5, with 9 nucleotides matching TRBD1. V was pared by 5 bases and J by 2 bases, with 4 bases of the junction left unmatched. Germline assignment: CDR1 SGHTA and CDR2 FQGNSA. The CDR3 has 15 amino acids. CDR3 protein: CASSLRQGGNQPQHF. In DNA, the CDR3 is TGTGCCAGCAGCCTCCGACAGGGGGGCAATCAGCCCCAGCATTTT.

The chain links TRBV24-1 to TRBJ2-5; weak D call: TRBD1 (6 bases). V was cut by 3 bases and J by 5 bases, with 15 bases left in between. The CDR3 covers 15 residues. CDR1 is KGHDR and CDR2 is SFDVKD in the germline V gene. CDR3 loop: CATSDPNRVRETQYF. CDR3 nucleotides: TGTGCCACCAGTGATCCAAACAGGGTGAGGGAGACCCAGTACTTC.

The chain links TRBV7-2 to TRBJ2-3; a possible D gene is TRBD1 (5 bases). V was trimmed by 5 bases and J by 4 bases, leaving 13 bases between them. The CDR3 extends over 14 amino acids. Germline values: CDR1 SGHTA, CDR2 FQGNSA. Here the CDR3 reads CASSPEWGADTQYF. The DNA for the CDR3 is TGTGCCAGCAGCCCAGAGTGGGGCGCAGATACGCAGTATTTT.

The J gene is TRBJ2-3, the V gene TRBV5-1; 8 positions agree with TRBD2. Trimming removed 4 bases from V and 3 bases from J; junction bases left unmatched: 16. The CDR3 length is 18 residues. Germline CDR1 and CDR2: SGHRS and YFSETQ. CDR3 nucleotide sequence: TGCGCCAGCAGCCCAAGGGACTCCCAAGCGGGAGTTACAGATACGCAGTATTTT. Translating gives CASSPRDSQAGVTDTQYF.

V and J are TRBV20-1 and TRBJ2-7; D is perhaps TRBD2 (6 bases). There are 11 residues in the CDR3. Deletions cut 6 bases from V and 0 bases from J, with 6 bases between. Germline CDR1 is DFQATT and CDR2 is SNEGSKA (reference sequence). The CDR3: CSARDSYEQYF. The CDR3 nucleotides read TGCAGTGCGCGGGACTCCTACGAGCAGTACTTC.

This chain links TRBV5-5 with TRBJ1-1, with a tentative D call TRBD1 (5 bases). The CDR3 runs to 15 residues. CDR1 and CDR2 (germline): SGHKS, YYEKEE (reference sequence). V dropped 3 bases and J dropped 4 bases, with 16 bases sitting between them. The CDR3 region has the DNA TGTGCCAGCAGCTCCCTAAGACAGAGCAGCACTGAAGCTTTCTTT. Its translation: CASSSLRQSSTEAFF.

The J gene is TRBJ2-5, the V gene TRBV5-6; 9 nucleotides line up with TRBD2. Germline V gene lookup returns CDR1 SGHDT and CDR2 YYEEEE. CDR3 length equals 17 residues. Losses at the gene ends were 0 bases for V and 4 bases for J; bases not matched to a gene: 10. CDR3 in amino acids: CASSLASIAGVRETQYF. CDR3 nucleotides: TGTGCCAGCAGCTTGGCGTCGATAGCGGGAGTGCGAGAGACCCAGTACTTC.

The chain recombines TRBV5-1 with TRBJ2-5; unclear D gene. The CDR3 length is 17 residues. Between the trimmed V and J ends, which lost 2 bases and 6 bases, there was a span of 23 bases. The germline gives CDR1 SGHRS, CDR2 YFSETQ. Written as DNA, the CDR3 is TGCGCCAGCAGCTTCAACCCCCGACCCGATGCGGTAAAGACCCAGTACTTC. It codes for CASSFNPRPDAVKTQYF.

The chain combines TRBV7-2 with TRBJ2-3; maybe TRBD2 (7 bases). The CDR3 consists of 16 residues. V dropped 5 bases and J dropped 8 bases, with 23 bases sitting between them. Germline CDR1 SGHTA, CDR2 FQGNSA. CDR3 region: CASSGGDTGRGRTQYF. Here the CDR3 DNA reads TGTGCCAGCAGCGGAGGGGATACAGGGAGGGGTCGTACGCAGTATTTT. Full variable domain (remainder filled in from reference TRBV7-2 and TRBJ2-3): GAGVSQSPSNKVTEKGKDVELRCDPISGHTALYWYRQSLGQGLEFLIYFQGNSAPDKSGLPSDRFSAERTGGSVSTLTIQRTQQEDSAVYLCASSGGDTGRGRTQYFGPGTRLTVL.

The genes are TRBV13 and TRBJ1-2, with TRBD1 matching over 7 bases. Unmatched junction bases numbered 12, after V lost 5 bases and J lost 0 bases. Germline V gene sequence: CDR1 PRHDT, CDR2 FYEKMQ (reference sequence). This CDR3 contains 17 residues. The CDR3 region is CASSVRGRRDPNYGYTF. In DNA form, the CDR3 reads TGTGCCAGCAGCGTAAGGGGGCGCCGCGATCCTAACTATGGCTACACCTTC.

The chain has TRBV6-5 and TRBJ1-4, with TRBD1 matching 8 bases. The trim removed 4 bases at V and 11 bases at J, leaving 6 bases unmatched. The CDR3 loop spans 13 amino acids. The germline gives CDR1 MNHEY, CDR2 SVGAGI. DNA of the CDR3: TGTGCCAGCAGTTTGGACAGGGAGAAGAAACTGTTTTTT. Protein: CASSLDREKKLFF.

This chain joins TRBV12-3 or TRBV12-4 and TRBJ1-2; D uncertain. This CDR3 region has 13 residues. V lost 5 bases, J lost 5 bases, and 12 bases lay in between. CDR3 amino acids: CASSPSGGYGYTF. The CDR3 nucleotides read TGTGCCAGCAGTCCATCGGGCGGGTATGGCTACACCTTC.

This chain uses TRBV6-1 with TRBJ1-1; tentatively, D is TRBD1 (6 bases). Trimming cost V 3 bases and J 6 bases, with 20 bases left between them. The CDR3 length is 16 residues. CDR1 and CDR2 from the germline V gene are MNHNS and SASEGT. Here the CDR3 DNA reads TGTGCCAGCAGTGACAACTCCTTCAGGGGCGCCCCTGAAGCTTTCTTT. Amino acid sequence: CASSDNSFRGAPEAFF.

The chain joins TRBV5-1 to TRBJ2-7; TRBD2 agrees at 11 bases. J lost 1 base, V lost 5 bases, and 5 bases had no gene match. The germline gives CDR1 SGHRS, CDR2 YFSETQ. The CDR3 is 15 residues long. The CDR3 region has the DNA TGCGCCAGCAGTTCTCTAGCGGGGGGTTCCTACGAGCAGTACTTC. Protein product: CASSSLAGGSYEQYF.

The V call is TRBV2, the J call TRBJ2-6, with D perhaps matching TRBD2 (5 bases). The CDR3 has 15 residues. CDR1 and CDR2 from the germline V gene are SNHLY and FYNNEI. The ends were cut back, 2 bases at V and 1 base at J, with 6 bases in the middle. CDR3 in amino acids: CASSERESGANVLTF. The CDR3 DNA is TGTGCCAGCAGTGAAAGGGAGTCTGGGGCCAACGTCCTGACTTTC.

The V and J genes are TRBV5-1 and TRBJ2-5, with 8 bases that match TRBD1. V lost 4 bases to trimming and J lost 3 bases; unmatched junction nucleotides: 11. Germline CDR1 reads SGHRS; CDR2 reads YFSETQ. This CDR3 has 16 amino acids. The DNA of the CDR3 is TGCGCCAGCAGCCGAAACCCAGCAGGGGGCGAAGAGACCCAGTACTTC. Protein product: CASSRNPAGGEETQYF. Looking up the rest from reference TRBV5-1 and TRBJ2-5 gives the full variable domain: KAGVTQTPRYLIKTRGQQVTLSCSPISGHRSVSWYQQTPGQGLQFLFEYFSETQRNKGNFPGRFSGRQFSNSRSEMNVSTLELGDSALYLCASSRNPAGGEETQYFGPGTRLLVL.

The rearrangement uses TRBV6-5 and TRBJ2-3; perhaps TRBD2 as D (7 bases). CDR1 is MNHEY, CDR2 SVGAGI, per germline. V lost 4 bases and J 2 bases, leaving 16 bases between the germline ends. The CDR3 totals 16 residues. The CDR3 coding sequence is TGTGCCAGCAGTTGGGGGGGACACATACCCACAGATACGCAGTATTTT. Translation: CASSWGGHIPTDTQYF.

CDR3 sequence reads: CASSPLRQGNSYGYTF. DNA of the CDR3: TGCGCCAGCAGTCCCTTACGTCAGGGTAATTCCTATGGCTACACCTTC. The chain employs TRBV4-1 and TRBJ1-2, with a weak D call TRBD1 (5 bases). V was pared by 6 bases and J by 4 bases, with 21 bases between. Germline lookup yields CDR1 MGHRA and CDR2 YSYEKL. The CDR3 covers 16 residues.